This T cell receptor beta chain was found in a study of shared clonotypes between healthy human individuals. In the study overall: The donor pool was made up of two women and a few men aged 18 to 49.

Over several immunoSEQ plates, each subset's genomic DNA was distributed in even portions. Clones were read by immunoSEQ multiplex PCR, and TCRdb kept only the in-frame ones, dropping some. The sample has some 2,500,000 clones, roughly 93% seen once. Study-wide results and limits: Roughly 5% of naive CD4 clonotypes were common to a few donors.

The count of this clone is one. Its specificity is not known. Sequencing input: naive CD4+ T cells from PBMCs. Specified subset: CD45RA+ positively selected. This receptor was taken from a man younger than 35 in good health. Some clones in this sample may be carry-over from other donors' samples.

Here the CDR3 reads CASSSPLDTEAFF. CDR3 sequence (DNA): TGTGCCAGCAGCTCTCCTCTGGACACTGAAGCTTTCTTT. V usage is TRBV6-5 and J usage is TRBJ1-1; no firm D call. V gave up 6 bases and J gave up 3 bases, with 11 bases separating them. The CDR3 is 13 residues long. Germline V gene lookup returns CDR1 MNHEY and CDR2 SVGAGI.